This T cell receptor beta chain stems from a study of T cells after yellow fever vaccination. TCRdb ran MiXCR on the 5' RACE reads and lists one entry per CDR3 protein. The data hold around 350,000 distinct CDR3 sequences, with 6.2% observed a single time. This clonotype was counted between two and nine times. With 1 base clipped from V and 0 bases from J, the junction kept 9 bases outside the gene matches. This CDR3 has 17 amino acids. Germline V CDR1 and CDR2: LGHNA, YSLEER. The clonotype comes from a man under 40 who received the YFV17D yellow fever vaccine. The chain joins TRBV4-3 to TRBJ2-7, with 7 positions matching TRBD2. Specimen: PBMCs, collected 5 days after the yellow fever booster vaccination. As DNA, the CDR3 is TGCGCCAGCAGCCAAGTTTTTCTAGCGGATAGCTCCTACGAGCAGTACTTC. Amino acid sequence: CASSQVFLADSSYEQYF.